A selection of T cell receptor beta chains follows, all from one sample in a study of cytomegalovirus exposure and HLA in healthy donors. Clones were sequenced by immunoSEQ multiplex PCR, and TCRdb holds only the in-frame ones, with some missing. The sample includes more than 75,000 clones, 74% seen only once; the top ten take over 7.5%. Sample: PBMCs. These receptors came from a man in his forties in good health and CMV-seropositive. The CDR3 runs from the conserved cysteine through the conserved F or W. A D gene is named only where the DNA matches it firmly. Only part of the rows carry a size: once, few, many, or a class if the clone is expanded.

j_gene: TRBJ2-1
v_gene: TRBV6-5
d_gene: TRBD2
abundance: -
CDR3aa: CASKGLGWAVDEQFF
CDR3nt: TGTGCCAGCAAAGGACTAGGATGGGCTGTCGATGAGCAGTTCTTC

j_gene: TRBJ2-5
v_gene: TRBV21-1
d_gene: -
abundance: -
CDR3aa: CASSKRRGRGQGTQYF
CDR3nt: TGTGCCAGCAGCAAACGAAGGGGAAGGGGGCAGGGGACCCAGTACTTC

j_gene: TRBJ1-1
v_gene: TRBV2
d_gene: -
abundance: few
CDR3aa: CASSLQGSTEAFF
CDR3nt: TGTGCCAGCAGTCTCCAGGGAAGCACTGAAGCTTTCTTT

j_gene: TRBJ2-7
v_gene: TRBV4-1
d_gene: TRBD2
abundance: few
CDR3aa: CASSQPTSTSGSSYEQYF
CDR3nt: TGCGCCAGCAGCCAACCCACCTCGACTAGCGGGAGCTCCTACGAGCAGTACTTC

j_gene: TRBJ2-7
v_gene: TRBV11-2
d_gene: -
abundance: -
CDR3aa: CASRMRFGDSYEQYF
CDR3nt: TGTGCCAGCAGGATGCGGTTCGGGGATTCCTACGAGCAGTACTTC

j_gene: TRBJ2-1
v_gene: TRBV9
d_gene: TRBD1
abundance: -
CDR3aa: CASSVVGTGIYNEQFF
CDR3nt: TGTGCCAGCAGCGTAGTAGGGACAGGGATTTACAATGAGCAGTTCTTC

j_gene: TRBJ2-1
v_gene: TRBV9
d_gene: TRBD2
abundance: -
CDR3aa: CASSVSLRGDNEQFF
CDR3nt: TGTGCCAGCAGCGTTAGCCTGCGGGGGGACAATGAGCAGTTCTTC

j_gene: TRBJ1-2
v_gene: TRBV27
d_gene: TRBD1
abundance: -
CDR3aa: CASSLSLGQAYGYTF
CDR3nt: TGTGCCAGCAGTTTATCGTTGGGACAGGCCTATGGCTACACCTTC

j_gene: TRBJ2-6
v_gene: TRBV29-1
d_gene: TRBD1
abundance: -
CDR3aa: CSVQGEGANVLTF
CDR3nt: TGCAGCGTGCAGGGGGAAGGGGCCAACGTCCTGACTTTC

j_gene: TRBJ2-7
v_gene: TRBV2
d_gene: TRBD1
abundance: -
CDR3aa: CASTPRQGPSEQYF
CDR3nt: TGTGCCAGCACCCCCCGACAGGGCCCCAGCGAGCAGTACTTC

j_gene: TRBJ1-4
v_gene: TRBV27
d_gene: -
abundance: -
CDR3aa: CASSPGWSATNEKLFF
CDR3nt: TGTGCCAGCAGCCCAGGGTGGTCCGCAACTAATGAAAAACTGTTTTTT

j_gene: TRBJ2-5
v_gene: TRBV7-2
d_gene: -
abundance: -
CDR3aa: CASFPRAGALQETQYF
CDR3nt: TGTGCCAGCTTCCCACGGGCGGGGGCTCTGCAAGAGACCCAGTACTTC

j_gene: TRBJ2-1
v_gene: TRBV5-6
d_gene: -
abundance: -
CDR3aa: CASSRGRYNEQFF
CDR3nt: TGTGCCAGCAGTAGGGGCAGATACAATGAGCAGTTCTTC

j_gene: TRBJ2-3
v_gene: TRBV28
d_gene: -
abundance: -
CDR3aa: CASSWTADTQYF
CDR3nt: TGTGCCAGCAGTTGGACAGCCGATACGCAGTATTTT

j_gene: TRBJ2-1
v_gene: TRBV7-8
d_gene: -
abundance: -
CDR3aa: CASSLSRRYNEQFF
CDR3nt: TGTGCCAGCAGCTTAAGCCGGCGGTACAATGAGCAGTTCTTC

j_gene: TRBJ1-3
v_gene: TRBV5-4
d_gene: -
abundance: -
CDR3aa: CASSLAFAGSLSGNTIYF
CDR3nt: TGTGCCAGCAGCTTGGCCTTCGCAGGATCCCTCTCTGGAAACACCATATATTTT

j_gene: TRBJ2-2
v_gene: TRBV5-6
d_gene: -
abundance: -
CDR3aa: CASSLGQNTGELFF
CDR3nt: TGTGCCAGCAGCTTGGGACAGAACACCGGGGAGCTGTTTTTT

j_gene: TRBJ1-1
v_gene: TRBV4-3
d_gene: -
abundance: few
CDR3aa: CASSQQITNTEAFF
CDR3nt: TGCGCCAGCAGCCAACAGATAACAAACACTGAAGCTTTCTTT

j_gene: TRBJ1-6
v_gene: TRBV6-5
d_gene: TRBD1
abundance: few
CDR3aa: CASSFQDRGRSPLHF
CDR3nt: TGTGCCAGCAGTTTCCAGGACAGGGGGCGATCACCCCTCCACTTT

j_gene: TRBJ1-5
v_gene: TRBV27
d_gene: -
abundance: -
CDR3aa: CASTLPQGPTENGNQPQHF
CDR3nt: TGTGCCAGCACCCTCCCCCAGGGTCCGACTGAAAATGGCAATCAGCCCCAGCATTTT

j_gene: TRBJ2-2
v_gene: TRBV5-5
d_gene: TRBD1
abundance: -
CDR3aa: CASSLDLGGRTGELFF
CDR3nt: TGTGCCAGCAGCCTAGACCTAGGGGGCCGCACCGGGGAGCTGTTTTTT

j_gene: TRBJ1-4
v_gene: TRBV6-1
d_gene: -
abundance: few
CDR3aa: CASSAGGPFNEKLFF
CDR3nt: TGTGCCAGCAGTGCGGGGGGGCCATTTAATGAAAAACTGTTTTTT

j_gene: TRBJ2-3
v_gene: TRBV30
d_gene: TRBD2
abundance: -
CDR3aa: CAWSIAGTSGWDTQYF
CDR3nt: TGTGCCTGGAGTATTGCCGGGACTAGCGGCTGGGATACGCAGTATTTT

j_gene: TRBJ1-4
v_gene: TRBV7-9
d_gene: TRBD1
abundance: few
CDR3aa: CASSLPYNRGSEKLFF
CDR3nt: TGTGCCAGCAGCTTACCTTACAACAGGGGTAGTGAAAAACTGTTTTTT

j_gene: TRBJ2-5
v_gene: TRBV2
d_gene: TRBD2
abundance: -
CDR3aa: CASNLAGGRETQYF
CDR3nt: TGTGCCAGTAATCTAGCGGGAGGACGAGAGACCCAGTACTTC

j_gene: TRBJ1-4
v_gene: TRBV28
d_gene: -
abundance: -
CDR3aa: CATAPGQANEKLFF
CDR3nt: TGTGCCACCGCGCCGGGACAAGCTAATGAAAAACTGTTTTTT

j_gene: TRBJ1-6
v_gene: TRBV7-8
d_gene: TRBD1
abundance: -
CDR3aa: CASSLYTTGGSSPLHF
CDR3nt: TGTGCCAGCAGCCTCTACACAACAGGGGGCTCTTCACCCCTCCACTTT

j_gene: TRBJ2-7
v_gene: TRBV30
d_gene: TRBD2
abundance: -
CDR3aa: CAWSADSGTYEQYF
CDR3nt: TGTGCCTGGAGTGCCGATAGCGGGACCTACGAGCAGTACTTC

j_gene: TRBJ1-2
v_gene: TRBV5-1
d_gene: -
abundance: -
CDR3aa: CASSLDPGVGYGYTF
CDR3nt: TGCGCCAGCAGCTTGGACCCAGGGGTCGGCTATGGCTACACCTTC

j_gene: TRBJ1-2
v_gene: TRBV7-2
d_gene: -
abundance: once
CDR3aa: CASSLESREGYTF
CDR3nt: TGTGCCAGCAGCTTAGAGTCCCGGGAAGGCTACACCTTC

j_gene: TRBJ1-1
v_gene: TRBV7-8
d_gene: -
abundance: -
CDR3aa: CASSQDRNTEAFF
CDR3nt: TGTGCCAGCAGTCAAGACAGGAACACTGAAGCTTTCTTT

j_gene: TRBJ2-7
v_gene: TRBV5-8
d_gene: -
abundance: -
CDR3aa: CASSSPTGIYEQYF
CDR3nt: TGTGCCAGCAGCTCCCCGACAGGAATCTACGAGCAGTACTTC

j_gene: TRBJ2-5
v_gene: TRBV7-9
d_gene: TRBD2
abundance: -
CDR3aa: CASSWGSGGLQETQYF
CDR3nt: TGTGCCAGCAGCTGGGGGAGCGGGGGGCTCCAAGAGACCCAGTACTTC

j_gene: TRBJ2-1
v_gene: TRBV25-1
d_gene: TRBD1
abundance: -
CDR3aa: CASSHPGGGNEQFF
CDR3nt: TGTGCCAGCAGTCATCCAGGGGGCGGCAATGAGCAGTTCTTC

j_gene: TRBJ1-5
v_gene: TRBV30
d_gene: TRBD1
abundance: -
CDR3aa: CAWSPGTGTGSNQPQHF
CDR3nt: TGTGCCTGGAGTCCCGGGACAGGGACTGGGAGCAATCAGCCCCAGCATTTT

j_gene: TRBJ2-5
v_gene: TRBV20-1
d_gene: -
abundance: -
CDR3aa: CSAAAEETQYF
CDR3nt: TGCAGTGCCGCGGCGGAGGAGACCCAGTACTTC

j_gene: TRBJ2-1
v_gene: TRBV27
d_gene: -
abundance: -
CDR3aa: CASRDTRYNEQFF
CDR3nt: TGTGCCAGCCGGGACACTCGATACAATGAGCAGTTCTTC

j_gene: TRBJ1-4
v_gene: TRBV6-5
d_gene: -
abundance: few
CDR3aa: CASSRGVANEKLFF
CDR3nt: TGTGCCAGCAGCAGGGGAGTAGCTAATGAAAAACTGTTTTTT

j_gene: TRBJ1-3
v_gene: TRBV7-2
d_gene: -
abundance: -
CDR3aa: CASSLEPRRGTIYF
CDR3nt: TGTGCCAGCAGCTTAGAACCGAGAAGGGGAACCATATATTTT

j_gene: TRBJ1-1
v_gene: TRBV6-1
d_gene: TRBD1
abundance: -
CDR3aa: CASRSPGGKGTEAFF
CDR3nt: TGTGCCAGCAGGTCTCCAGGGGGCAAAGGGACTGAAGCTTTCTTT

j_gene: TRBJ2-7
v_gene: TRBV9
d_gene: -
abundance: -
CDR3aa: CASSVEGGVMEQYF
CDR3nt: TGTGCCAGCAGCGTAGAGGGCGGGGTAATGGAGCAGTACTTC

j_gene: TRBJ2-5
v_gene: TRBV10-3
d_gene: -
abundance: -
CDR3aa: CASQGSQETQYF
CDR3nt: TGTGCCTCCCAGGGTAGTCAAGAGACCCAGTACTTC

j_gene: TRBJ2-1
v_gene: TRBV4-2
d_gene: TRBD1
abundance: -
CDR3aa: CASSQGNTGTGLGFF
CDR3nt: TGTGCCAGCAGCCAAGGTAATACCGGGACAGGTCTTGGGTTCTTC

j_gene: TRBJ2-1
v_gene: TRBV6-1
d_gene: -
abundance: -
CDR3aa: CASSARGPRDNEQFF
CDR3nt: TGTGCCAGCTCCGCGCGGGGGCCCCGGGACAATGAGCAGTTCTTC

j_gene: TRBJ2-1
v_gene: TRBV7-2
d_gene: TRBD2
abundance: -
CDR3aa: CASSSLPGGSGFEQFF
CDR3nt: TGTGCCAGCAGCTCCCTCCCCGGCGGGAGTGGATTTGAGCAGTTCTTC

j_gene: TRBJ1-1
v_gene: TRBV10-3
d_gene: TRBD1
abundance: -
CDR3aa: CAVSESTGSTEAFF
CDR3nt: TGTGCCGTCAGTGAGTCGACAGGGAGCACTGAAGCTTTCTTT

j_gene: TRBJ2-5
v_gene: TRBV4-2
d_gene: TRBD2
abundance: -
CDR3aa: CASSQEVAGGAGETQYF
CDR3nt: TGTGCCAGCAGCCAAGAGGTGGCGGGAGGGGCCGGGGAGACCCAGTACTTC

j_gene: TRBJ2-1
v_gene: TRBV7-9
d_gene: -
abundance: few
CDR3aa: CSSRRVSDEQFF
CDR3nt: TGTTCCAGCCGCCGGGTGAGCGATGAGCAGTTCTTC

j_gene: TRBJ2-1
v_gene: TRBV11-2
d_gene: -
abundance: -
CDR3aa: CASSLALAYNEQFF
CDR3nt: TGTGCCAGCAGCTTAGCACTCGCCTACAATGAGCAGTTCTTC

j_gene: TRBJ2-7
v_gene: TRBV27
d_gene: -
abundance: -
CDR3aa: CASSLQGGRSYEQYF
CDR3nt: TGTGCCAGCAGCTTACAGGGTGGGCGCTCCTACGAGCAGTACTTC

j_gene: TRBJ2-1
v_gene: TRBV11-2
d_gene: TRBD2
abundance: once
CDR3aa: CASSRTEPSGTSEQFF
CDR3nt: TGTGCCAGCAGCCGAACCGAGCCTAGCGGGACTAGTGAGCAGTTCTTC

j_gene: TRBJ2-7
v_gene: TRBV27
d_gene: -
abundance: -
CDR3aa: CASTSLASTYEQYF
CDR3nt: TGTGCCAGCACTTCCCTAGCGAGCACCTACGAGCAGTACTTC

j_gene: TRBJ2-1
v_gene: TRBV28
d_gene: -
abundance: -
CDR3aa: CASSLGSRINEQFF
CDR3nt: TGTGCCAGCAGTTTAGGTTCTAGGATCAATGAGCAGTTCTTC

j_gene: TRBJ2-7
v_gene: TRBV5-1
d_gene: -
abundance: -
CDR3aa: CASSSDTSSYEQYF
CDR3nt: TGCGCCAGCAGCTCAGACACGTCCTCCTACGAGCAGTACTTC